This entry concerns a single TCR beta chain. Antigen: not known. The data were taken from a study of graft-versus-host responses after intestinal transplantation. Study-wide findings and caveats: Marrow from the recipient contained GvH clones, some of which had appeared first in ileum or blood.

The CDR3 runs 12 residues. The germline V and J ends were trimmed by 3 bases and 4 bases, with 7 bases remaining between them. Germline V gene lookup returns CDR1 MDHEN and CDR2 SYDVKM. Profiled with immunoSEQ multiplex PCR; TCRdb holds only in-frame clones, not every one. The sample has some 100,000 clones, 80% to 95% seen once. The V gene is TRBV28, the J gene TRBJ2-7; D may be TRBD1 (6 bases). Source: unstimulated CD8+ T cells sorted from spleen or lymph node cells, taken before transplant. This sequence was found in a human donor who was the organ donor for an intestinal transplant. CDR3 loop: CASSFGQYEQYF. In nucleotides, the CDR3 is TGTGCCAGCAGTTTCGGACAGTACGAGCAGTACTTC.